These 2 T cell receptor beta chains share one sample of origin, sequenced in a study of blood T cell repertoires in COVID-19 (dated by TCRdb to the early 2020s). The library was generated by the immunoSEQ multiplex PCR assay. In TCRdb, the immuneACCESS table is reduced to in-frame sequences with V and J assigned. These tables do not hold every clone; where another copy was compared, an unresolved V gene accounts for under half, and the others remain unexplained. The sample contains around 200,000 clones, about 86% of them found a single time. The ten top clones hold 2.2% of the sample. Sequenced sample: peripheral blood. All receptors come from a woman aged 45-65 years with acute or convalescent COVID-19.

In this sample, this clone turned up a few times. This chain uses TRBV5-1 with TRBJ1-5; TRBD1 matches at 8 bases. CDR1 is SGHRS, CDR2 YFSETQ, per germline. CDR3 length equals 15 residues. Trimming took 0 bases from V and 6 from J; bases not matched to a gene: 5. The CDR3 is CASSLEGQGRQPQHF. DNA for the CDR3: TGCGCCAGCAGCTTGGAAGGACAGGGTCGTCAGCCCCAGCATTTT.

CDR3 sequence: CASSEWIYGTGGSNGNQPQHF. In nucleotides, the CDR3 is TGTGCCAGCAGTGAATGGATTTACGGGACAGGGGGATCGAATGGCAATCAGCCCCAGCATTTT. The rearrangement links TRBV6-1 to TRBJ1-5, with 11 bases matching TRBD1. The length of the CDR3 is 21 residues. J gave up 2 bases and V 2 bases, and 17 bases lay outside the gene matches. The V gene's germline CDR1 is MNHNS and CDR2 SASEGT.